The 15 T cell receptor beta chains below all came from one sample that was sequenced in a study of T cell responses to AZD1222 COVID-19 vaccine. The protocol was immunoSEQ multiplex PCR, while the TCRdb copy is restricted to in-frame clones and leaves out a portion. The sample includes around 100,000 clones, about 87% of them seen just once. Sequencing used peripheral blood, obtained on day 0 of MenACWY control vaccination. The receptors derive from an adult in good health.

The chain is built from TRBV5-1 and TRBJ1-4; D unresolved. V was pared by 0 bases and J by 6 bases, with 6 bases between. The CDR3 length is 13 residues. Germline V lookup: CDR1 SGHRS, CDR2 YFSETQ. In DNA, the CDR3 is TGCGCCAGCAGCTTGGGACGGGATGAAAAACTGTTTTTT. Translation: CASSLGRDEKLFF.

This chain links TRBV18 with TRBJ1-1, with D possibly TRBD1 on 6 matching bases. In germline, CDR1 is KGHSH, CDR2 LQKENI. Between the trimmed V and J ends, which lost 3 bases and 6 bases, there was a span of 8 bases. CDR3 size: 12 residues. The CDR3 loop reads CASSPGGPEAFF. The CDR3, as DNA: TGTGCCAGCTCACCTGGGGGCCCTGAAGCTTTCTTT. The full variable domain, rest sourced from reference TRBV18 and TRBJ1-1, is NAGVMQNPRHLVRRRGQEARLRCSPMKGHSHVYWYRQLPEEGLKFMVYLQKENIIDESGMPKERFSAEFPKEGPSILRIQQVVRGDSAAYFCASSPGGPEAFFGQGTRLTVV.

The rearrangement joins TRBV4-2 to TRBJ1-1; no definite D call. Germline CDR1 is LGHNA and CDR2 is YNFKEQ. Trimming pared 1 base from V and 4 bases from J, leaving 13 bases between. This CDR3 is built from 15 residues. The CDR3 here is CASSQVSQVPTEAFF. The CDR3, as DNA: TGTGCCAGCAGCCAAGTTTCGCAGGTACCCACTGAAGCTTTCTTT.

V and J are TRBV19 and TRBJ1-3, with a possible D match to TRBD1 (5 bases). Germline CDR1 and CDR2: LNHDA and SQIVND (reference sequence). The CDR3 loop spans 16 amino acids. Trimming removed 7 bases from V and 0 bases from J, with 16 bases in between. The CDR3 bases are TGTGCCAGTACTGAGGGTAACAGGATCTCTGGAAACACCATATATTTT. This encodes CASTEGNRISGNTIYF.

The chain combines TRBV29-1 with TRBJ1-1; possibly TRBD1 for D (6 bases). The V gene lost 3 bases and the J gene lost 4 bases, with 15 bases spanning the gap. Germline V CDR1 and CDR2: SQVTM, ANQGSEA. The CDR3 runs 14 residues. This CDR3 reads CSVETAGGGTEAFF. In DNA, the CDR3 is TGCAGCGTTGAGACTGCGGGGGGCGGCACTGAAGCTTTCTTT.

The chain links TRBV28 to TRBJ1-5, with TRBD1 as a possible D gene (6 bases). The CDR3 is 14 amino acids. Trimming removed 3 bases from V and 7 bases from J, with 13 bases in between. Germline V lookup: CDR1 MDHEN, CDR2 SYDVKM. The CDR3 coding sequence is TGTGCCAGCAGTTTTACAGGGTGGAAACAGCCCCAGCATTTT. Translation: CASSFTGWKQPQHF.

The chain carries TRBV5-1 and TRBJ1-1, with TRBD1 as a possible D gene (5 bases). The CDR3 loop spans 13 amino acids. Germline CDR1 reads SGHRS; CDR2 reads YFSETQ. With 2 bases removed from V and 3 bases from J, the gap between germline ends came to 8 bases. In DNA, the CDR3 is TGCGCCAGCAGCTTAGTGGGGGACACTGAAGCTTTCTTT. It encodes CASSLVGDTEAFF.

The V call is TRBV14, the J call TRBJ1-2; no clear D gene. The germline CDR1 and CDR2 sequences are SGHDN and FVKESK. V was cut by 3 bases and J by 2 bases, with 16 bases left in between. This CDR3 contains 16 residues. This CDR3 is CASSHNLGTVNYGYTF. Here the CDR3 DNA reads TGTGCCAGCAGCCACAATCTGGGAACGGTGAACTATGGCTACACCTTC.

A word on this clone: A read error may produce the germline difference seen at one junction end. The chain has TRBV24-1 and TRBJ2-7; 8 bases line up with TRBD2. The CDR3 spans 12 residues. Germline V CDR1 and CDR2: KGHDR, SFDVKD. The CDR3 protein is CATSDARTSRGF. The CDR3 region has the DNA TGTGCCACCAGTGACGCGCGGACTAGCCGAGGCTTC.

The chain links TRBV6-2 or TRBV6-3 to TRBJ1-5, with D tentatively TRBD1 (5 bases). Germline V gene lookup returns CDR1 MNHEY and CDR2 SVGEGT. The CDR3 runs 14 residues. Trimming left V 2 bases short and J 7 bases short, with 12 bases between. The CDR3 here is CASSYGGGVQPQHF. The CDR3 nucleotides are TGTGCCAGCAGTTACGGGGGGGGAGTCCAGCCCCAGCATTTT.

The chain is built from TRBV7-2 and TRBJ2-5; TRBD2 matches at 9 bases. Germline CDR1 and CDR2: SGHTA and FQGNSA. The junction had 6 bases not matched to a gene; V was cut back by 5 bases and J by 5 bases. The CDR3 totals 14 residues. The CDR3 spells CASSARAGGETQYF. Here the CDR3 DNA reads TGTGCCAGCAGCGCCAGGGCGGGGGGGGAGACCCAGTACTTC.

V is TRBV19 and J is TRBJ1-5; possible D gene TRBD1, 6 bases. This CDR3 comprises 14 residues. CDR1 and CDR2 (germline): LNHDA, SQIVND (reference sequence). Trimming took 3 bases from V and 8 from J, leaving 14 bases between them. The CDR3, as DNA: TGTGCCAGTAGTATTCGACAGGATCGGGAGCCCCAGCATTTT. It yields the protein CASSIRQDREPQHF.

CDR3 DNA sequence: TGTGCCAGCAGCTTAGATCAGAATCAGCCCCAGCATTTT. This gives the protein CASSLDQNQPQHF. V is TRBV5-4 and J is TRBJ1-5; D is unresolved. V lost 2 bases to trimming and J lost 4 bases, with 7 bases between them. This CDR3 spans 13 amino acids. The germline V gene has CDR1 SGHNT and CDR2 YYREEE (reference sequence).

V gene TRBV18 combines with J gene TRBJ1-5; D gene uncertain. Between the trimmed V and J ends, which lost 2 bases and 1 base, there was a span of 9 bases. The length of the CDR3 is 15 residues. Per germline, CDR1 KGHSH and CDR2 LQKENI. This CDR3 reads CASSPEGWSNQPQHF. The CDR3 nucleotides are TGTGCCAGCTCACCAGAGGGTTGGAGCAATCAGCCCCAGCATTTT.

Many counts were recorded for this clone. The chain is built from TRBV6-2 or TRBV6-3 and TRBJ2-7; 7 nucleotides agree with TRBD1. Trimming took 0 bases from V and 4 from J; bases not matched to a gene: 6. Germline assignment: CDR1 MNHEY and CDR2 SVGEGT. This CDR3 spans 15 amino acids. The CDR3 loop is CASSYSTGFRYEQYF. CDR3 in DNA: TGTGCCAGCAGTTACTCGACAGGGTTCCGGTACGAGCAGTACTTC.